This TCR beta chain is drawn from a study of pediatric ulcerative colitis. Overall study results and limits: Blood-rectal clonal overlap within each person was significantly higher in ulcerative colitis patients than controls. In rectum, acute severe colitis had expanded clones and less diversity. Substantially fewer templates came from a couple of patients' blood samples. Repertoires came from total lymphocyte DNA, so rare subsets like regulatory T cells may be missed.

Measured with immunoSEQ multiplex PCR; TCRdb has only the in-frame clones, and not every one. The data show tens of thousands of clones, with more than 60% seen just once and roughly 5.2% held by the top ten. As to this clone: Antigen specificity is unknown.

The CDR3 is 15 residues long. Germline loops: CDR1 SEHNR, CDR2 FQNEAQ (reference sequence). V was trimmed by 3 bases and J by 0 bases, leaving 11 bases between them. The source is a boy aged 5-17 years with moderate ulcerative colitis. V and J are TRBV7-9 and TRBJ1-1; D might be TRBD1 (5 bases). Sequenced: blood. The CDR3 coding sequence is TGTGCCAGCAGCTTGGGGACCCACATGAACACTGAAGCTTTCTTT. The encoded protein is CASSLGTHMNTEAFF.